These T cell receptor beta chains were read from a single sample in a study of T cell responses to AZD1222 COVID-19 vaccine. Method: immunoSEQ multiplex PCR; TCRdb's copy keeps in-frame clones and lacks some. In the table there are about 120,000 clones, just over 85% of which are singletons. The sequences come from peripheral blood, collected on day 0 of AZD1222 vaccination. Source of these receptors: an adult in good health. Each CDR3 is given with its conserved first and last residue. Fields, in order: clone size, V gene, J gene, D gene, CDR3 protein, CDR3 DNA. D genes are given only for firm matches. Only some rows state a clone size, as once, few, many or a class for expanded clones.

-,TRBV7-3,TRBJ2-3,TRBD2,CASSLRGGSDTQYF,TGTGCCAGCAGCTTAAGGGGGGGTTCAGATACGCAGTATTTT
-,TRBV29-1,TRBJ1-2,TRBD1,CSAIRQGGYGYTF,TGCAGCGCCATTAGACAGGGGGGTTATGGCTACACCTTC
-,TRBV28,TRBJ2-3,TRBD1,CASSSRGTGGLDTQYF,TGTGCCAGCAGTTCCCGCGGGACAGGGGGCCTGGATACGCAGTATTTT
-,TRBV18,TRBJ1-5,-,CASSPSAGGNQPQHF,TGTGCCAGCTCTCCCTCTGCGGGGGGCAATCAGCCCCAGCATTTT
-,TRBV6-1,TRBJ1-1,-,CASSEALLFREGTEAFF,TGTGCCAGCAGTGAAGCGCTTCTTTTCAGGGAGGGAACTGAAGCTTTCTTT
-,TRBV23-1,TRBJ1-1,TRBD1,CASSPFRDSPMNTEAFF,TGCGCCAGCAGTCCGTTCCGGGACAGCCCAATGAACACTGAAGCTTTCTTT
-,TRBV4-1,TRBJ2-7,-,CASSQDRARSYEQYF,TGCGCCAGCAGCCAAGATAGGGCCCGTTCCTACGAGCAGTACTTC
once,TRBV5-1,TRBJ1-4,-,CASSLTEAGRTNEKLFF,TGCGCCAGCAGCTTGACGGAGGCAGGGAGAACTAATGAAAAACTGTTTTTT
-,TRBV18,TRBJ1-1,-,CASSPRRGDGTEAFF,TGTGCCAGCTCACCACGTCGCGGGGATGGCACTGAAGCTTTCTTT
once,TRBV6-2/TRBV6-3,TRBJ2-2,TRBD2,CASSQAGTSAITGELFF,TGTGCCAGCAGTCAAGCCGGGACTAGCGCTATCACCGGGGAGCTGTTTTTT
-,TRBV11-2,TRBJ2-7,-,CASSLESGTYEQYF,TGTGCCAGCAGCTTAGAATCGGGAACCTACGAGCAGTACTTC
-,TRBV19,TRBJ2-5,-,CASTKGGETQYF,TGTGCCAGTACCAAAGGAGGGGAGACCCAGTACTTC
few,TRBV30,TRBJ1-1,-,CAWSVQGSTEAFF,TGTGCCTGGAGTGTACAGGGAAGCACTGAAGCTTTCTTT
-,TRBV4-1,TRBJ2-3,TRBD1,CASSPGQATDTQYF,TGCGCCAGCAGCCCCGGACAGGCCACAGATACGCAGTATTTT
-,TRBV30,TRBJ1-1,TRBD1,CAWRTGPNTEAFF,TGTGCCTGGCGGACAGGGCCGAACACTGAAGCTTTCTTT
-,TRBV6-1,TRBJ1-2,-,CASSYAAGGGYTF,TGTGCCAGCAGTTATGCGGCAGGTGGTGGCTACACCTTC
-,TRBV7-3,TRBJ2-3,-,CASSPQRANTDTQYF,TGTGCCAGCAGCCCCCAGCGGGCAAACACAGATACGCAGTATTTT
-,TRBV19,TRBJ1-1,-,CASSSQGFRPEAFF,TGTGCCAGTAGCTCCCAGGGTTTTCGTCCTGAAGCTTTCTTT
-,TRBV30,TRBJ2-4,TRBD2,CAWNDLAGGPNIQYF,TGTGCCTGGAACGATCTAGCGGGCGGTCCGAACATTCAGTACTTC
once,TRBV12-3/TRBV12-4,TRBJ1-2,-,CASSLVNYGYTF,TGTGCCAGCAGTTTAGTTAACTATGGCTACACCTTC
-,TRBV2,TRBJ1-2,TRBD1,CASSGARGRLNDGYTF,TGTGCCAGCAGTGGGGCCAGGGGGCGTTTAAATGATGGCTACACCTTC
-,TRBV18,TRBJ1-1,TRBD1,CASSPGAGGGPEAFF,TGTGCCAGCTCACCAGGGGCAGGGGGAGGACCTGAAGCTTTCTTT
-,TRBV5-1,TRBJ1-2,TRBD1,CASSLDASLFRGSGYTF,TGCGCCAGCAGCTTAGATGCGTCGCTTTTCAGGGGGTCCGGCTACACCTTC
-,TRBV19,TRBJ1-2,-,CASSSGRAHLGYGYTF,TGTGCCAGCTCAAGCGGCCGGGCTCACCTCGGCTATGGCTACACCTTC
few,TRBV19,TRBJ1-2,-,CASSRGSGIYGYTF,TGTGCCAGTAGCCGCGGGTCGGGGATCTATGGCTACACCTTC
-,TRBV6-2/TRBV6-3,TRBJ2-3,TRBD2,CASSYLAGGPAGSTDTQYF,TGTGCCAGCAGTTACCTAGCGGGGGGGCCTGCTGGAAGCACAGATACGCAGTATTTT
-,TRBV6-5,TRBJ1-5,TRBD1,CASKMGQGFNQPQHF,TGTGCCAGCAAAATGGGACAGGGTTTCAATCAGCCCCAGCATTTT
-,TRBV7-3,TRBJ2-3,TRBD2,CASSLTSGLARDTQYF,TGTGCCAGCAGCTTAACGTCGGGACTAGCTAGAGATACGCAGTATTTT
-,TRBV30,TRBJ1-2,-,CAWSIGNYGYTF,TGTGCCTGGAGTATAGGGAACTATGGCTACACCTTC
-,TRBV9,TRBJ2-1,TRBD1,CASSPETGGNEQFF,TGTGCCAGCAGCCCGGAGACAGGGGGCAATGAGCAGTTCTTC
-,TRBV19,TRBJ1-2,TRBD1,CASSRTGALLSYGYTF,TGTGCCAGTAGTAGAACAGGGGCCTTACTCTCTTATGGCTACACCTTC
once,TRBV6-5,TRBJ1-2,-,CASSYSTVNYGYTF,TGTGCCAGCAGTTACTCGACAGTTAACTATGGCTACACCTTC
-,TRBV19,TRBJ2-7,TRBD2,CASSILASSGSYEQYF,TGTGCCAGTAGTATTTTAGCGTCTAGCGGTTCCTACGAGCAGTACTTC
-,TRBV6-4,TRBJ2-3,TRBD1,CASRGRTGASTDTQYF,TGTGCCAGCAGAGGTCGGACAGGGGCTAGCACAGATACGCAGTATTTT
-,TRBV7-2,TRBJ1-2,TRBD1,CASSLAGTGNYGYTF,TGTGCCAGCAGCTTAGCCGGGACAGGAAACTATGGCTACACCTTC
few,TRBV27,TRBJ1-3,-,CASRPTGSGNTIYF,TGTGCCAGCAGACCAACAGGGTCAGGAAACACCATATATTTT
-,TRBV5-1,TRBJ1-1,-,CASTLGAEAFF,TGCGCCAGCACCTTGGGGGCTGAAGCTTTCTTT
-,TRBV7-3,TRBJ1-2,-,CASSSTRPGHPWVGYTF,TGTGCCAGCAGCTCGACCCGACCCGGACACCCATGGGTTGGCTACACCTTC
-,TRBV28,TRBJ1-5,TRBD1,CASSPRQGDQPQHF,TGTGCCAGCAGTCCGCGACAGGGCGATCAGCCCCAGCATTTT
once,TRBV7-3,TRBJ1-1,-,CASSLGGGGMNTEAFF,TGTGCCAGCAGCTTAGGGGGCGGCGGTATGAACACTGAAGCTTTCTTT
-,TRBV2,TRBJ1-2,-,CASSDKRSGYGYTF,TGTGCCAGCAGTGATAAAAGGTCAGGTTATGGCTACACCTTC
-,TRBV5-1,TRBJ2-5,-,CASSRDSETQYF,TGCGCCAGCAGCAGGGATTCAGAGACCCAGTACTTC
-,TRBV6-5,TRBJ1-1,-,CASAEHSNTEAFF,TGTGCCAGCGCCGAGCATTCGAACACTGAAGCTTTCTTT
-,TRBV24-1,TRBJ1-2,-,CATSDPAGLDSSYTF,TGTGCCACCAGTGACCCCGCGGGGCTCGATAGTAGCTACACCTTC